These T cell receptor beta chains were read from a single sample in a study of blood T cell repertoires in COVID-19. This table comes from immunoSEQ multiplex PCR, and its TCRdb copy is limited to in-frame clones, with some not included. The repertoire consists of 200,000 to 300,000 clones, with about 80% occurring once and the leading ten covering about 3.5%. The specimen sequenced was peripheral blood. The receptor source for this set is a woman older than 75 with acute or convalescent COVID-19. The conserved cysteine and the conserved F or W are not part of the CDR3 here.

>TRBV5-4|13|TRBJ1-1
ASSLIQGAHTEAF
>TRBV25-1|14|TRBJ1-1
ASSGSLGQMGTEAF
>TRBV6-5|10|TRBJ2-7
ASRGQNYEQY
>TRBV12-3/TRBV12-4|11|TRBJ1-5
ASRFGGDQPQH
>TRBV4-3|10|TRBJ1-5
ASRQGHQPQH
>TRBV5-6|12|TRBJ2-7
ASSLSSSSYEQY
>TRBV6-5|11|TRBJ2-7
ASSLADSYEQY
>TRBV5-1|12|TRBJ1-6
ASSFGQRNSPLH
>TRBV9|12|TRBJ1-1
ASSVDRGNTEAF
>TRBV7-2|13|TRBJ2-7
ASSRTGTGLYEQY
>TRBV7-9|13|TRBJ1-2
ASSFETTYNYGYT
>TRBV6-5|9|TRBJ1-2
ASSRDYGYT
>TRBV3-1/TRBV3-2|16|TRBJ2-2
ASSPLGSGRTYTGELF
>TRBV7-8|14|TRBJ1-4
ASSPMDPYRGEKLF
>TRBV5-1|13|TRBJ1-4
ASSFGGQGGEKLF
>TRBV2|10|TRBJ1-2
ASRIDRSSYT
>TRBV6-5|13|TRBJ1-1
ASSRQGLWNTEAF
>TRBV5-4|13|TRBJ2-5
ASSLASTLAETQY
>TRBV5-1|13|TRBJ1-4
ASATVPGVNEKLF
>TRBV11-2|15|TRBJ1-2
ASSLDPRGQGQNGYT
>TRBV5-1|12|TRBJ2-7
ASSLAGQAREQY
>TRBV5-6|14|TRBJ2-2
ASSLGQLLVTGELF
>TRBV7-2|11|TRBJ1-5
ASSLALIQPQH
>TRBV15|10|TRBJ1-3
ATQGSGNTIY
>TRBV19|12|TRBJ1-2
ASSIGRVNYGYT
>TRBV19|14|TRBJ2-2
ASSISAGYSTGELF
>TRBV5-1|16|TRBJ2-2
ASSQSDGRTRRAGELF
>TRBV27|7|TRBJ1-1
ARNTEAF
>TRBV6-5|11|TRBJ2-1
ASLELTYNEQF
>TRBV10-3|11|TRBJ1-4
AIAGGANEKLF
>TRBV11-2|12|TRBJ1-6
ASSLGGGRSPLH
>TRBV29-1|10|TRBJ2-1
SGGRGQNEQF
>TRBV10-3|13|TRBJ2-1
AISEAGRVDNEQF
>TRBV12-3/TRBV12-4|10|TRBJ1-1
ASSLWASEAF
>TRBV7-2|12|TRBJ2-1
ASSLAQRRGREF
>TRBV19|11|TRBJ1-1
ASSTPRGTEAF
>TRBV6-5|12|TRBJ1-1
ASSLTGSDTEAF
>TRBV7-2|12|TRBJ2-5
ASTGGGAGETQY
>TRBV11-2|13|TRBJ1-2
ASSPGSGRRSGYT
>TRBV20-1|14|TRBJ1-5
SASPLDRESIQPQH
>TRBV19|14|TRBJ2-6
ASSIGAVAGANVLT
>TRBV11-2|13|TRBJ2-3
ASSLNSGSADTQY
>TRBV9|13|TRBJ1-1
ASSVGGTGDTEAF
>TRBV5-1|13|TRBJ2-5
ASSGGTSGQETQY
>TRBV11-2|14|TRBJ2-2
ASSLRDFENTGELF
>TRBV6-4|13|TRBJ1-4
ASSEFGGKNEKLF
>TRBV3-1/TRBV3-2|13|TRBJ2-1
ASSQTSGSHNEQF
>TRBV6-2/TRBV6-3|14|TRBJ1-2
ASSAHNRGTNYGYT
>TRBV27|15|TRBJ1-6
ASSLWASGTGWSPLH
>TRBV10-3|16|TRBJ1-5
AISESGWDSHSNQPQH
>TRBV5-4|13|TRBJ2-2
ASSPGTVNTGELF
>TRBV12-5|10|TRBJ2-2
ASGSRAGELF
>TRBV7-9|14|TRBJ1-3
ASSPKLRVSGNTIY
>TRBV7-2|12|TRBJ2-7
ASSLERASVKQY